The TCR beta chain described here comes from a study of blood T cell repertoires in COVID-19. Study-wide background: PBMCs, B-cell-depleted T cells, or T cells provided the cDNA or gDNA that made up the material.

The CDR3 has 13 residues. Trimming stripped 1 base from V and 2 bases from J, with 5 bases between. CDR1 and CDR2 (germline): SGHTA, FQGNSA. Produced via immunoSEQ multiplex PCR; TCRdb's table is partial and in-frame only. The sample carries about 150,000 clones, about nine tenths recorded once. Sequencing was done on a sample of peripheral blood. This receptor was taken from a woman in her sixties or seventies with active or convalescent COVID-19. The V call is TRBV7-2, the J call TRBJ1-1; D remains ambiguous. The CDR3 bases are TGTGCCAGCAGCTTAGTGAGAAACACTGAAGCTTTCTTT. This translates into CASSLVRNTEAFF. Filled out from reference TRBV7-2 and TRBJ1-1, the complete variable domain reads GAGVSQSPSNKVTEKGKDVELRCDPISGHTALYWYRQSLGQGLEFLIYFQGNSAPDKSGLPSDRFSAERTGGSVSTLTIQRTQQEDSAVYLCASSLVRNTEAFFGQGTRLTVV.